Listed here are 10 T cell receptor beta chains from one sample, sequenced in a study of molecular identifiers for immune sequencing clone quantification. TCRdb independently ran MiXCR on the PCR reads; one entry per CDR3 protein. The table records 62,000 or so distinct CDR3 sequences, around 18% of them present only once. The material sequenced was naive CD8+ T cells from blood, with Jurkat cell RNA spiked in. Subset indicated: FACS-sorted CD8+CD4-CCR7+CD45RA+ naive T cells. These receptors came from a human donor in good health. Some libraries in this study had Jurkat cell RNA spiked in.

Details on this clonotype: One base away lies a much larger clone, so this may be a sequencing read error. This sequence joins TRBV14 and TRBJ2-2, with a tentative D call TRBD2 (5 bases). Germline CDR1 and CDR2: SGHDN and FVKESK. The CDR3 has 15 amino acids. CDR3 in amino acids: CASSQLIFSPGEPFF. DNA of the CDR3: TGTGCCAGCAGCCAATTGATTTTTTCCCCCGGGGAGCCGTTTTTT.

Of note for this clonotype: The CDR3 does not close with the conserved phenylalanine or tryptophan, likely indicating a read error. The chain carries TRBV4-1 and TRBJ1-6; no reliable D call. This CDR3 is built from 17 residues. V was shortened by 0 bases and J by 6 bases, with 15 bases between the two germline ends. Germline V gene data show CDR1 as MGHRA and CDR2 as YSYEKL. The CDR3: CASSQDQNPRPNSPLHL. CDR3 DNA sequence: TGCGCCAGCAGCCAAGATCAGAACCCCAGGCCTAATTCACCCCTCCACCTT.

In this sample, this clonotype turned up many times. This chain uses TRBV20-1 with TRBJ1-1, with a possible D match to TRBD1 (5 bases). CDR3 length equals 13 residues. From germline, CDR1 is DFQATT and CDR2 SNEGSKA (reference sequence). Between the trimmed V and J ends, which lost 3 bases and 1 base, there was a span of 9 bases. The CDR3 protein is CSARAGGNTEAFF. The CDR3, as DNA: TGCAGTGCTAGGGCGGGGGGGAACACTGAAGCTTTCTTT.

Concerning this clonotype itself: A much larger clone is a single base away; this may be a read error. The rearrangement links TRBV6-5 to TRBJ2-3; D unresolved. CDR1 and CDR2 from the germline V gene are MNHEY and SVGAGI. The CDR3 length is 13 residues. V shed 5 bases and J shed 2 bases, with 8 bases lying between them. The DNA for the CDR3 is TGTGCCAGCAGTCCCCCGCCCACAGATACGCAGTATTTT. It codes for CASSPPPTDTQYF.

The chain links TRBV3-1 to TRBJ2-2; 14 bases are shared with TRBD2. The V and J ends lost 4 bases and 4 bases, in that order; junction bases with no gene match: 5. Germline V gives CDR1 LGHDT, CDR2 YNNKEL (reference sequence). The CDR3 is made up of 17 amino acids. The DNA for the CDR3 is TGTGCCAGCAGCCTGGGGACTAGCGGGAGCACCACCGGGGAGCTGTTTTTT. Encoded protein: CASSLGTSGSTTGELFF.

There are a few counts of this clonotype. The V call is TRBV28, the J call TRBJ2-1; weak D call: TRBD2 (6 bases). Germline assignment: CDR1 MDHEN and CDR2 SYDVKM. The V end was cut by 3 bases, the J end by 3 bases, with 9 bases between. This CDR3 is built from 14 residues. CDR3 coding DNA: TGTGCCAGCAGTTTGGGACTCCACTACAATGAGCAGTTCTTC. Translating gives CASSLGLHYNEQFF.

As concerns this clonotype: A clone one base away is much larger, so this may be a read error. This chain links TRBV5-1 with TRBJ1-1; D unresolved. V was trimmed by 2 bases and J by 3 bases, leaving 8 bases between them. Germline-derived CDR1 and CDR2 are SGHRS and YFSETQ. This CDR3 is 13 amino acids long. The CDR3 protein is CASSFNLDTEAFF. CDR3 sequence (DNA): TGCGCCAGCAGCTTCAATTTGGACACTGAAGCTTTCTTT. The full variable domain, in which reference TRBV5-1 and TRBJ1-1 provide the parts outside the CDR3, is KAGVTQTPRYLIKTRGQQVTLSCSPISGHRSVSWYQQTPGQGLQFLFEYFSETQRNKGNFPGRFSGRQFSNSRSEMNVSTLELGDSALYLCASSFNLDTEAFFGQGTRLTVV.

This clonotype has more than one count but fewer than ten. The chain's CDR3 is CASSQDFGSQMGNTF. CDR3 DNA sequence: TGCGCCAGCAGCCAAGATTTTGGGAGCCAAATGGGGAACACCTTC. The chain links TRBV4-3 to TRBJ1-2; D gene ambiguous. V was trimmed by 0 bases and J by 12 bases, leaving 20 bases between them. The CDR3 is 15 amino acids. Germline-derived CDR1 and CDR2 are LGHNA and YSLEER.

The table lists this clonotype with a few counts. The V gene is TRBV4-1, the J gene TRBJ2-7, with D perhaps given as TRBD1 or TRBD2 (5 bases each). Per the germline V gene, CDR1 is MGHRA and CDR2 is YSYEKL. Trimming removed 5 bases from V and 2 bases from J, with 13 bases in between. This CDR3 spans 14 amino acids. CDR3 residues: CASSARDGPYEQYF. In DNA, the CDR3 is TGCGCCAGCAGCGCCCGGGACGGCCCCTACGAGCAGTACTTC.

Many counts were recorded for this clonotype. The chain is built from TRBV28 and TRBJ2-3; possible D gene TRBD2, 6 bases. This CDR3 contains 16 residues. CDR1 and CDR2 from the germline V gene are MDHEN and SYDVKM. Deletions cut 3 bases from V and 2 bases from J, with 15 bases between. The CDR3 spells CASSFPAGTNTDTQYF. CDR3 bases: TGTGCCAGCAGTTTTCCGGCGGGGACCAACACAGATACGCAGTATTTT.